These 32 T cell receptor beta chains came from one sample sequenced in a study of T cell responses to AZD1222 COVID-19 vaccine. The repertoire was sequenced with immunoSEQ multiplex PCR; TCRdb's copy has only in-frame clones and lacks some. The sample has more than 150,000 clones; 94% are singletons. Source: peripheral blood, taken on day 0 of AZD1222 vaccination. These receptors came from an adult in good health.

The chain has TRBV29-1 and TRBJ2-2, with D hard to call. The CDR3 is made up of 15 amino acids. Germline CDR1 reads SQVTM; CDR2 reads ANQGSEA. The germline V and J ends were trimmed by 4 bases and 3 bases, with 15 bases remaining between them. CDR3 coding DNA: TGCAGCGTTGTGGGCGGCCGTGGATACACCGGGGAGCTGTTTTTT. It specifies CSVVGGRGYTGELFF.

This chain joins TRBV4-3 and TRBJ1-2; the D is unclear. Between the trimmed V and J ends, which lost 1 base and 5 bases, there was a span of 11 bases. Germline values: CDR1 LGHNA, CDR2 YSLEER. The CDR3 runs 14 residues. The CDR3 region has the DNA TGCGCCAGCAGCCAAGGGGTCCGGGTGTATGGCTACACCTTC. Encoded protein: CASSQGVRVYGYTF.

The V gene is TRBV4-3, the J gene TRBJ1-2; TRBD1 aligns across 8 bases. CDR1 and CDR2 (germline): LGHNA, YSLEER. The CDR3 contains 15 residues. The ends lost 2 bases at V and 3 bases at J; junction bases unmatched: 5. CDR3 sequence (DNA): TGCGCCAGCAGCCAAACACCAGGGGGCGACTATGGCTACACCTTC. Protein: CASSQTPGGDYGYTF.

V and J are TRBV7-2 and TRBJ1-6, with a possible D match to TRBD1 (6 bases). The germline CDR1 and CDR2 sequences are SGHTA and FQGNSA. The CDR3 extends over 14 amino acids. V shed 4 bases and J shed 13 bases, with 17 bases lying between them. CDR3 sequence (DNA): TGTGCCAGCAGCTCGACGCACAGGGTCGAGCCCCTCCACTTT. Its protein product is CASSSTHRVEPLHF.

The rearrangement uses TRBV6-1 and TRBJ2-5; 7 positions agree with TRBD2. J was trimmed by 7 bases and V by 2 bases; bases with no gene match: 7. This CDR3 comprises 14 residues. CDR1 is MNHNS and CDR2 is SASEGT in the germline V gene. The CDR3 sequence: CASSESEGGWTQYF. In nucleotides, the CDR3 is TGTGCCAGCAGTGAATCTGAGGGAGGGTGGACCCAGTACTTC.

CDR3 nucleotides: TGTGCCACCAGCAGCAACAGGGACCGGAACACTGAAGCTTTCTTT. Translating it yields CATSSNRDRNTEAFF. The V and J genes are TRBV15 and TRBJ1-1; D possibly corresponds to TRBD1 (6 bases). There are 15 residues in the CDR3. Trimming took off 3 bases at V and 1 base at J, with 12 bases between the two ends. CDR1 and CDR2 (germline): LNHNV, YYDKDF (reference sequence).

This clone was seen a single time. The chain joins TRBV30 to TRBJ1-3; 8 bases are shared with TRBD1. The CDR3 consists of 14 residues. CDR1 is GTSNPN and CDR2 is SVGIG in the germline V gene (reference sequence). V trimming: 5 bases; J trimming: 3 bases; junction bases outside the gene matches: 6. CDR3 bases: TGTGCCTGGGAGGCCAGGGGGCTTGGAAACACCATATATTTT. This translates into CAWEARGLGNTIYF.

The V and J genes are TRBV5-4 and TRBJ2-1; 7 nucleotides agree with TRBD2. The CDR3 is 16 residues long. After removal of 0 bases from V and 6 bases from J, the junction contained 9 bases not matched to a gene. CDR1 and CDR2 (germline): SGHNT, YYREEE (reference sequence). The CDR3 DNA sequence: TGTGCCAGCAGCTTGGGGCTAGCGGACTATTCCAATGAGCAGTTCTTC. It specifies CASSLGLADYSNEQFF.

CDR3 sequence reads: CASSISHQYEQYF. The DNA for the CDR3 is TGTGCCAGTAGTATCTCACATCAATACGAGCAGTACTTC. The chain has TRBV19 and TRBJ2-7; D not resolved. The germline CDR1 and CDR2 sequences are LNHDA and SQIVND (reference sequence). Trimming took 3 bases from V and 4 from J, leaving 10 bases between them. CDR3 size: 13 residues.

In its sample, this clone was seen once. V and J are TRBV3-1 (or the pseudogene TRBV3-2) and TRBJ1-2; D not resolved. The germline CDR1 and CDR2 sequences are LGHDT and YNNKEL (reference sequence). V shed 0 bases and J shed 4 bases, with 9 bases lying between them. The CDR3 loop spans 14 amino acids. CDR3 nucleotide sequence: TGTGCCAGCAGCCAAGAAGGCTTTACCTATGGCTACACCTTC. It translates to CASSQEGFTYGYTF.

The table lists this clone with a count of one. This chain joins TRBV5-1 and TRBJ2-2; 13 bases align to TRBD2. The length of the CDR3 is 19 residues. V dropped 4 bases and J dropped 0; count of bases not matched to a gene: 9. CDR1 SGHRS and CDR2 YFSETQ come from the germline V gene. CDR3 bases: TGCGCCAGCAGCCGTTCTCCCGGGACTAGCGGGGCGAACACCGGGGAGCTGTTTTTT. Translation: CASSRSPGTSGANTGELFF.

The chain uses TRBV2 and TRBJ1-2, with 9 bases matching TRBD1. This CDR3 spans 15 amino acids. Germline assignment: CDR1 SNHLY and CDR2 FYNNEI. Trimming cost V 6 bases and J 7 bases; bases outside gene matches: 12. CDR3 sequence reads: CASRGLDRGKLGYTF. The CDR3 DNA sequence: TGTGCCAGCAGGGGCCTTGACAGGGGGAAACTTGGCTACACCTTC.

The V call is TRBV7-8, the J call TRBJ1-5, with 7 bases matching TRBD1. The CDR3 length is 14 residues. V lost 4 bases to trimming and J lost 4 bases; unmatched junction nucleotides: 4. Looked up from germline, CDR1 is SGHVS and CDR2 is FQNEAQ. The CDR3 loop reads CASSSGTANQPQHF. The CDR3 nucleotides are TGTGCCAGCAGCTCAGGGACAGCTAATCAGCCCCAGCATTTT.

This chain connects TRBV30 to TRBJ1-2; TRBD1 might be the D (6 bases). The ends were cut back, 3 bases at V and 3 bases at J, with 11 bases in the middle. From germline, CDR1 is GTSNPN and CDR2 SVGIG (reference sequence). The CDR3 has 13 amino acids. The CDR3 loop is CAWRAGGHYGYTF. DNA of the CDR3: TGTGCCTGGAGGGCCGGGGGCCACTATGGCTACACCTTC.

The V call is TRBV27, the J call TRBJ2-1, with 8 bases aligning to TRBD2. Germline V gene sequence: CDR1 MNHEY, CDR2 SMNVEV (reference sequence). The ends lost 5 bases at V and 6 bases at J; junction bases unmatched: 9. The CDR3 covers 15 residues. CDR3 in amino acids: CASSTIAGWSNEQFF. CDR3 sequence (DNA): TGTGCCAGCAGTACCATAGCGGGATGGAGCAATGAGCAGTTCTTC.

As concerns this clone: Other nucleotide sequences from this sample produce the same CDR3. The rearrangement links TRBV5-1 to TRBJ2-1; D gene uncertain. The CDR3 runs to 12 residues. Trimming shortened V by 3 bases and J by 7 bases, and 8 bases separated the two germline ends. Per germline, CDR1 SGHRS and CDR2 YFSETQ. For the CDR3, the DNA is TGCGCCAGCAGCTCTCGACGGAATGAGCAGTTCTTC. Translating gives CASSSRRNEQFF. The full variable domain, rest sourced from reference TRBV5-1 and TRBJ2-1, is KAGVTQTPRYLIKTRGQQVTLSCSPISGHRSVSWYQQTPGQGLQFLFEYFSETQRNKGNFPGRFSGRQFSNSRSEMNVSTLELGDSALYLCASSSRRNEQFFGPGTRLTVL.

The chain carries TRBV6-6 and TRBJ1-6, with D possibly matching TRBD1 (6 bases). The V gene lost 8 bases and the J gene lost 9 bases, with 14 bases spanning the gap. This CDR3 has 13 amino acids. The germline V gene encodes CDR1 MNHNY and CDR2 SVGAGI (reference sequence). The CDR3 nucleotides are TGTGCCAGCGGATCTTCCAGGGGTTCACCCCTCCACTTT. Translated, it gives CASGSSRGSPLHF.

J is TRBJ2-5 and V is TRBV12-5; D remains ambiguous. Germline V CDR1 and CDR2: LGHNT, FRNRAP. The V end lost 3 bases, the J end lost 4 bases, and 9 bases lay between the germline ends. CDR3 length equals 13 residues. The CDR3 spells CASGFDDLETQYF. As DNA, the CDR3 is TGTGCTAGTGGTTTCGACGACCTAGAGACCCAGTACTTC. Using reference TRBV12-5 and TRBJ2-5 for the parts outside the CDR3, the full variable domain is DARVTQTPRHKVTEMGQEVTMRCQPILGHNTVFWYRQTMMQGLELLAYFRNRAPLDDSGMPKDRFSAEMPDATLATLKIQPSEPRDSAVYFCASGFDDLETQYFGPGTRLLVL.

The CDR3 spells CASSQGLFSYEQYF. In nucleotides, the CDR3 is TGCGCCAGCAGCCAAGGACTGTTCTCCTACGAGCAGTACTTC. The V gene is TRBV4-1, the J gene TRBJ2-7, with D uncertain. The germline V gene has CDR1 MGHRA and CDR2 YSYEKL. The V gene lost 1 base and the J gene lost 0 bases, with 7 bases spanning the gap. This CDR3 spans 14 amino acids.

The J gene is TRBJ2-3, the V gene TRBV7-8, with D unresolved. V dropped 6 bases and J dropped 10 bases, with 17 bases sitting between them. Per the germline V gene, CDR1 is SGHVS and CDR2 is FQNEAQ. There are 13 residues in the CDR3. This CDR3 reads CASRPPTGVAQYF. CDR3 nucleotides: TGTGCCAGCAGGCCTCCCACTGGGGTAGCGCAGTATTTT.

The chain couples TRBV20-1 to TRBJ1-6; D unclear. This CDR3 spans 11 amino acids. From germline, CDR1 is DFQATT and CDR2 SNEGSKA (reference sequence). V was cut by 5 bases and J by 12 bases, with 11 bases left in between. CDR3 coding DNA: TGCAGTGCTCAGAAGCCGGAACCCCTCCACTTT. This gives the protein CSAQKPEPLHF.

The CDR3 is CASSGREALTGNTIYF. CDR3 coding DNA: TGTGCCAGCAGCGGACGGGAGGCGCTTACTGGAAACACCATATATTTT. V and J are TRBV9 and TRBJ1-3; D gene ambiguous. The CDR3 consists of 16 residues. The V end lost 3 bases, the J end lost 2 bases, and 15 bases lay between the germline ends. The germline CDR1 and CDR2 sequences are SGDLS and YYNGEE.

The V call is TRBV27, the J call TRBJ2-5; D is uncertain. CDR3 length equals 15 residues. V was trimmed by 1 base and J by 9 bases, leaving 18 bases between them. Germline values: CDR1 MNHEY, CDR2 SMNVEV (reference sequence). CDR3 loop: CASSLLLFENRAQYF. The CDR3, as DNA: TGTGCCAGCAGTTTATTGTTGTTTGAGAATCGGGCCCAGTACTTC.

The chain carries TRBV9 and TRBJ2-3, with TRBD2 identical over 11 bases. Germline assignment: CDR1 SGDLS and CDR2 YYNGEE. Trimming took 0 bases from V and 6 from J; bases not matched to a gene: 3. The CDR3 spans 15 residues. CDR3 DNA sequence: TGTGCCAGCAGCGTAGAACTAGCGGGAGATGATACGCAGTATTTT. Protein sequence: CASSVELAGDDTQYF.

The chain employs TRBV7-8 and TRBJ1-5; D perhaps matches TRBD1 (6 bases). From germline, CDR1 is SGHVS and CDR2 FQNEAQ. The CDR3 is made up of 15 amino acids. The V end lost 5 bases, the J end lost 6 bases, and 17 bases lay between the germline ends. CDR3 loop: CASSTTGGALQPQHF. The CDR3 region has the DNA TGTGCCAGCAGCACGACAGGAGGGGCCCTTCAGCCCCAGCATTTT.

The chain joins TRBV5-1 to TRBJ2-6, with TRBD1 identical over 8 bases. The V gene's germline CDR1 is SGHRS and CDR2 YFSETQ. V lost 9 bases to trimming and J lost 4 bases; unmatched junction nucleotides: 6. CDR3 length: 14 residues. Here the CDR3 reads CATRTGPGANVLTF. The CDR3 DNA sequence: TGCGCCACCAGGACAGGGCCCGGGGCCAACGTCCTGACTTTC. Combining the CDR3 with reference TRBV5-1 and TRBJ2-6 gives the whole variable domain KAGVTQTPRYLIKTRGQQVTLSCSPISGHRSVSWYQQTPGQGLQFLFEYFSETQRNKGNFPGRFSGRQFSNSRSEMNVSTLELGDSALYLCATRTGPGANVLTFGAGSRLTVL.

The V call is TRBV28, the J call TRBJ1-5, with a weak D call TRBD1 (6 bases). This CDR3 region has 19 residues. The germline V gene encodes CDR1 MDHEN and CDR2 SYDVKM. The V gene lost 2 bases and the J gene lost 7 bases, with 27 bases spanning the gap. The CDR3 DNA follows: TGTGCCAGCAGTTTAAATGTGAAACGAGGGGGGGACCCCAGGCAGCCCCAGCATTTT. This codes for CASSLNVKRGGDPRQPQHF.

This clone was seen once. The chain carries TRBV5-6 and TRBJ1-2; possible D gene TRBD1, 5 bases. Germline CDR1 and CDR2: SGHDT and YYEEEE. The length of the CDR3 is 14 residues. V shed 5 bases and J shed 8 bases, with 19 bases lying between them. The CDR3 DNA follows: TGTGCCAGCAGTCCGGGGATGGGGGGTGGAGGCTACACCTTC. Protein: CASSPGMGGGGYTF.

About this clone itself: Mismatch with germline at one junction end may stem from a read error. The gene calls are TRBV27 and TRBJ1-3; D not certain. Germline values: CDR1 MNHEY, CDR2 SMNVEV (reference sequence). CDR3 length: 14 residues. Written as DNA, the CDR3 is TGTGCCAGCTGTTTACGGGGTACGGGAAACACCATATATTTT. Protein product: CASCLRGTGNTIYF.

The DNA for the CDR3 is TGCGCCAGCAGCTTGGGCCGCGAGGGGGAAGCTTTCTTT. This gives the protein CASSLGREGEAFF. V usage is TRBV5-1 and J usage is TRBJ1-1; maybe TRBD1 (5 bases). Germline V gene sequence: CDR1 SGHRS, CDR2 YFSETQ. The CDR3 runs 13 residues. The ends were cut back, 0 bases at V and 8 bases at J, with 11 bases in the middle. The variable domain in full, completed from reference TRBV5-1 and TRBJ1-1, reads KAGVTQTPRYLIKTRGQQVTLSCSPISGHRSVSWYQQTPGQGLQFLFEYFSETQRNKGNFPGRFSGRQFSNSRSEMNVSTLELGDSALYLCASSLGREGEAFFGQGTRLTVV.

The V gene is TRBV24-1, the J gene TRBJ2-5; a possible D gene is TRBD1 (6 bases). This CDR3 is built from 14 residues. Germline V gene sequence: CDR1 KGHDR, CDR2 SFDVKD. The V gene lost 3 bases and the J gene lost 4 bases, with 11 bases spanning the gap. CDR3 sequence: CATSDLGQRETQYF. In DNA, the CDR3 is TGTGCCACCAGTGATCTCGGACAGCGAGAGACCCAGTACTTC.

The chain is built from TRBV7-2 and TRBJ2-4; 13 positions agree with TRBD2. Looked up from germline, CDR1 is SGHTA and CDR2 is FQGNSA. The CDR3 has 19 residues. V lost 5 bases and J lost 3; bases outside the gene matches: 13. The CDR3 region has the DNA TGTGCCAGCAGCCCTAGACTAGCGGGGGGCCGGATTGACAAAAACATTCAGTACTTC. This sequence encodes CASSPRLAGGRIDKNIQYF.